This T cell receptor (beta chain) was observed in a study of T cell responses to AZD1222 COVID-19 vaccine. Background on the study: Second-dose schedules of about 4 or about 12 weeks were combined. Findings and limits, study-wide: Spike-specific TCR breadth and depth both grew after two AZD1222 doses. Only a handful of AZD1222 recipients tested seropositive at baseline. White British ancestry dominated among donors, who included more females, and clonal diversity was possibly underestimated.

TCRdb keeps only in-frame clones here, not all; method: immunoSEQ multiplex PCR. The repertoire consists of roughly 120,000 clones, with 80% to 90% occurring once and the leading ten covering approximately 4.2%. About this clone itself: Its target is unknown.

This CDR3 spans 17 amino acids. The V and J ends lost 8 bases and 3 bases respectively, with 23 bases between them. Germline-derived CDR1 and CDR2 are LGHDT and YNNKEL (reference sequence). The chain uses TRBV3-1 (or the pseudogene TRBV3-2) and TRBJ2-1; no definite D call. The clonotype originates from an adult in good health. The sample here was peripheral blood, taken on day 0 of AZD1222 vaccination. The CDR3, as DNA: TGTGCCAGCCAGCACAGTAGTGAGGCTCCCCTCTACAATGAGCAGTTCTTC. Amino acid sequence: CASQHSSEAPLYNEQFF.